The 16 T cell receptor beta chains listed next were all sequenced from one sample in a study of CD8 T cells in Susac syndrome. The RNA input was about 0.5 to 1 ug, and it was reverse transcribed with random hexamers. TCRdb ran MiXCR on the immunoSEQ multiplex PCR reads and lists one entry per CDR3 protein. The sample carries fewer than 150,000 distinct CDR3 sequences, approximately 95% recorded once. Sequencing was carried out using CD8+ T cells from PBMCs. The receptors derive from a human donor with Susac syndrome.

The chain has TRBV28 and TRBJ2-1; 7 nucleotides agree with TRBD2. The CDR3 contains 14 residues. Per the germline V gene, CDR1 is MDHEN and CDR2 is SYDVKM. V gave up 5 bases and J gave up 8 bases; unmatched junction bases: 9. CDR3 amino acids: CASSLGLEAYEQFF. For the CDR3, the DNA is TGTGCCAGCAGTCTTGGACTAGAGGCTTATGAGCAGTTCTTC.

This chain links TRBV7-6 with TRBJ2-5; TRBD1 is a possible D gene (5 bases). The CDR3 spans 13 residues. From germline, CDR1 is SGHVS and CDR2 FNYEAQ. The ends were cut back, 0 bases at V and 5 bases at J, with 7 bases in the middle. The CDR3 DNA reads TGTGCCAGCAGCTTAGCAGGGGATGAGACCCAGTACTTC. It translates to CASSLAGDETQYF.

The V gene is TRBV30, the J gene TRBJ1-1, with D maybe TRBD1 (5 bases). Trimming removed 5 bases at V and 0 bases at J, with 16 bases between. Germline CDR1 reads GTSNPN; CDR2 reads SVGIG (reference sequence). This CDR3 contains 15 residues. CDR3 DNA sequence: TGTGCCTGGGATTCCGGGACGGACTTGAACACTGAAGCTTTCTTT. Its translation is CAWDSGTDLNTEAFF.

This chain connects TRBV6-6 to TRBJ2-3; D tentatively fits TRBD1 or TRBD2 (6 bases each). Germline V gene data show CDR1 as MNHNY and CDR2 as SVGAGI (reference sequence). V lost 8 bases and J 2 bases, leaving 14 bases between the germline ends. This CDR3 spans 14 amino acids. CDR3 amino acids: CASYRGPITDTQYF. DNA of the CDR3: TGTGCCAGCTATCGGGGGCCGATCACAGATACGCAGTATTTT.

The chain couples TRBV7-6 to TRBJ2-7; 8 bases are shared with TRBD1. Germline CDR1 SGHVS, CDR2 FNYEAQ. The J segment lost 5 bases and the V segment lost 5 bases, leaving 14 bases of the junction unmatched. This CDR3 is 16 amino acids long. In nucleotides, the CDR3 is TGTGCCAGCAGCCCCCGGACAGGGTCCGGGGCTGACGAGCAGTACTTC. This translates into CASSPRTGSGADEQYF.

The chain employs TRBV11-1 and TRBJ2-6; D is ambiguous. CDR3 length: 21 amino acids. The germline V gene encodes CDR1 SGHAT and CDR2 FQDESV (reference sequence). The V and J ends lost 5 bases and 0 bases respectively, with 26 bases between them. The DNA of the CDR3 is TGTGCCAGCAGCGATACTATCGGTTTGGGCCTTTACCCCTCTGGGGCCAACGTCCTGACTTTC. Translated, it gives CASSDTIGLGLYPSGANVLTF.

CDR3 region: CAISALSSYEQYF. DNA of the CDR3: TGTGCCATTAGCGCCCTGAGCTCCTACGAGCAGTACTTC. The chain links TRBV24-1 to TRBJ2-7; D possibly corresponds to TRBD2 (5 bases). Germline-derived CDR1 and CDR2 are KGHDR and SFDVKD. This CDR3 contains 13 residues. The V end was cut by 11 bases, the J end by 0 bases, with 13 bases between.

The chain has TRBV6-5 and TRBJ1-2; 8 nucleotides agree with TRBD1. Germline V gene sequence: CDR1 MNHEY, CDR2 SVGAGI. J gave up 0 bases and V 2 bases, and 5 bases lay outside the gene matches. The CDR3 consists of 16 residues. For the CDR3, the DNA is TGTGCCAGCAGTTACCAGGGGGCAGCGGCTAACTATGGCTACACCTTC. This gives the protein CASSYQGAAANYGYTF.

The chain joins TRBV27 to TRBJ2-5, with a possible D match to TRBD2 (5 bases). The CDR3 spans 16 residues. Trimming shortened V by 0 bases and J by 1 base, and 12 bases separated the two germline ends. Germline-derived CDR1 and CDR2 are MNHEY and SMNVEV (reference sequence). Here the CDR3 reads CASSLSWENLQETQYF. In DNA form, the CDR3 reads TGTGCCAGCAGTTTATCTTGGGAGAACCTCCAAGAGACCCAGTACTTC.

The chain uses TRBV30 and TRBJ2-3; D gene uncertain. CDR1 GTSNPN and CDR2 SVGIG come from the germline V gene (reference sequence). The CDR3 covers 13 residues. V gave up 1 base and J gave up 4 bases, with 9 bases separating them. The CDR3 DNA reads as TGTGCCTGGAGTGAAAGGGAATCAGATACGCAGTATTTT. Translation gives CAWSERESDTQYF.

The rearrangement joins TRBV12-3 or TRBV12-4 to TRBJ1-2; 9 bases are a match to TRBD1. The ends lost 5 bases at V and 2 bases at J; junction bases unmatched: 0. This CDR3 contains 13 residues. CDR3: CASSTGGNYGYTF. DNA for the CDR3: TGTGCCAGCAGTACAGGGGGCAACTATGGCTACACCTTC.

The V and J genes are TRBV5-1 and TRBJ1-4; tentatively, D is TRBD1 (6 bases). Germline CDR1 is SGHRS and CDR2 is YFSETQ. V was shortened by 4 bases and J by 7 bases, with 14 bases between the two germline ends. The CDR3 length is 14 residues. DNA of the CDR3: TGCGCCAGCAGCCCAGGGACACTGGGTGAAAAACTGTTTTTT. Amino acids: CASSPGTLGEKLFF.

The chain carries TRBV20-1 and TRBJ2-3; maybe TRBD2 (6 bases). V was clipped by 1 base and J by 2 bases, with 16 bases between them. This CDR3 region has 16 residues. Germline V gene sequence: CDR1 DFQATT, CDR2 SNEGSKA (reference sequence). The DNA of the CDR3 is TGCAGTGCTAGAGTAGCCCAGCGGGCCTTCACAGATACGCAGTATTTT. It translates to CSARVAQRAFTDTQYF.

The chain uses TRBV11-2 and TRBJ1-2; 7 nucleotides line up with TRBD1. This CDR3 contains 14 residues. V was clipped by 1 base and J by 4 bases; unmatched bases: 3. Looked up from germline, CDR1 is SGHAT and CDR2 is FQNNGV. CDR3: CASSLGTGAYGYTF. The CDR3 DNA follows: TGTGCCAGCAGCTTAGGCACAGGGGCCTATGGCTACACCTTC.

This chain links TRBV10-1 with TRBJ2-3; D is unresolved. The CDR3 has 19 residues. The germline V and J ends were trimmed by 6 bases and 2 bases, with 27 bases remaining between them. CDR1 is WNHNN and CDR2 is SYGVQD in the germline V gene (reference sequence). The CDR3 sequence is CASSRGGTPGPTYTDTQYF. The CDR3 coding sequence is TGCGCCAGCAGCCGAGGTGGCACACCGGGCCCTACTTACACAGATACGCAGTATTTT.

The chain carries TRBV6-5 and TRBJ2-7; 9 bases fit TRBD2. The germline gives CDR1 MNHEY, CDR2 SVGAGI. This CDR3 is 13 amino acids long. V gave up 8 bases and J gave up 5 bases; unmatched junction bases: 7. The CDR3 region has the DNA TGTGCCAGCCACGCGGGAGGGCCAGACGAGCAGTACTTC. The encoded protein is CASHAGGPDEQYF.